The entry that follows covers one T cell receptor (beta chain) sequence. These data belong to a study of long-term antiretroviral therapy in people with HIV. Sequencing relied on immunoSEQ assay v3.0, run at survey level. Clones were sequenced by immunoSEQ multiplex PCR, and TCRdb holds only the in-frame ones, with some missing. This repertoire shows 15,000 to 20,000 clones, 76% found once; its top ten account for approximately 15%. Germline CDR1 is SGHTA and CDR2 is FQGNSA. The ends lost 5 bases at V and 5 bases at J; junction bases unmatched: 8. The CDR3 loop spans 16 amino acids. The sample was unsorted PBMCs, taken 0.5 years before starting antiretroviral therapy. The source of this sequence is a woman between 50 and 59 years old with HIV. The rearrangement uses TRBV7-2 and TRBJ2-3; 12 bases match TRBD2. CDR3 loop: CASSASGGAVRDTQYF. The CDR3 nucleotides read TGTGCCAGCAGCGCTAGCGGGGGGGCCGTGAGAGATACGCAGTATTTT.